Reported below is one TCR beta chain. The data stem from a study of blood T cell repertoires in COVID-19. Study-wide background: The analysed material was cDNA or gDNA that came from T cells, B-cell-depleted T cells, or PBMCs.

This CDR3 is 14 amino acids long. Assay used: immunoSEQ multiplex PCR; TCRdb lists only in-frame clones, some missing. The sample lists over 250,000 clones; around 92% were seen once. V and J are TRBV1 and TRBJ2-7; the table's TRBD2 call for D was not verified on the DNA. TRBV1 is recorded as a pseudogene. The origin of this receptor is a person aged 18 to 35 with COVID-19, enrolled during active disease. Material for sequencing was peripheral blood. The CDR3 nucleotides are TGCACCAGCAGCCCAAAGGTGGGGGGTTACGAGCAGTACTTC. This codes for CTSSPKVGGYEQYF.